This T cell receptor beta chain originates from a study of T cells in Graves' hyperthyroidism and ophthalmopathy. Germline CDR1 is LGHNT and CDR2 is FRNRAP. Deletions cut 8 bases from V and 6 bases from J, with 11 bases between. The CDR3 loop spans 11 amino acids. RNA transcripts were the template for amplifying TCR beta CDR3 regions. The HTBI primer set drove a first-round RT-PCR of the TCR CDR3. MiXCR, applied by TCRdb to the multiplex PCR reads, yields one record per CDR3 protein. The sample consists of about 480,000 distinct CDR3 sequences, roughly a quarter of them appearing once. The sample comprised blood. This receptor was taken from a woman aged 25-40 years with Graves' ophthalmopathy. The rearrangement links TRBV12-5 to TRBJ2-7, with D hard to call. CDR3 loop: CASKKASEQYF. CDR3 nucleotides: TGTGCTAGTAAAAAAGCGAGCGAGCAGTACTTC.